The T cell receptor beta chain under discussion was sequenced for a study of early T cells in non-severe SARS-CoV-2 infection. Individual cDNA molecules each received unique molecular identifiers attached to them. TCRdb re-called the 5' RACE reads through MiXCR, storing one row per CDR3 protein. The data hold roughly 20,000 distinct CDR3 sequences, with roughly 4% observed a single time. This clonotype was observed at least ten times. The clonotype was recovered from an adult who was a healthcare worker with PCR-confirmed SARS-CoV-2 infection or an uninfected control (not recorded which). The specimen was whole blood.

This CDR3 is CASSAGPLANYGYTF. The CDR3 region has the DNA TGTGCCAGCAGTGCAGGGCCATTAGCTAACTATGGCTACACCTTC. V usage is TRBV25-1 and J usage is TRBJ1-2, with D perhaps TRBD1 (5 bases). Germline assignment: CDR1 MGHDK and CDR2 SYGVNS. Between the trimmed V and J ends, which lost 4 bases and 0 bases, there was a span of 12 bases. The CDR3 has 15 amino acids.